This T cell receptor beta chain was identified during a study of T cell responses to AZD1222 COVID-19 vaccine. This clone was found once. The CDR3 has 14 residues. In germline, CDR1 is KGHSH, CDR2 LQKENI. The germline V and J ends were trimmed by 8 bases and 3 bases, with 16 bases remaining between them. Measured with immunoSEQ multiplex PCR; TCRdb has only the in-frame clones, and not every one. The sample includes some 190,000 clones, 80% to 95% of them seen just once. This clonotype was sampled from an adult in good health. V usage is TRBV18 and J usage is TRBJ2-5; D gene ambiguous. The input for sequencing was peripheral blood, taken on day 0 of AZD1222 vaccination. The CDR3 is CASQKSGSEETQYF. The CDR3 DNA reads TGTGCCAGCCAAAAGTCTGGAAGCGAAGAGACCCAGTACTTC.